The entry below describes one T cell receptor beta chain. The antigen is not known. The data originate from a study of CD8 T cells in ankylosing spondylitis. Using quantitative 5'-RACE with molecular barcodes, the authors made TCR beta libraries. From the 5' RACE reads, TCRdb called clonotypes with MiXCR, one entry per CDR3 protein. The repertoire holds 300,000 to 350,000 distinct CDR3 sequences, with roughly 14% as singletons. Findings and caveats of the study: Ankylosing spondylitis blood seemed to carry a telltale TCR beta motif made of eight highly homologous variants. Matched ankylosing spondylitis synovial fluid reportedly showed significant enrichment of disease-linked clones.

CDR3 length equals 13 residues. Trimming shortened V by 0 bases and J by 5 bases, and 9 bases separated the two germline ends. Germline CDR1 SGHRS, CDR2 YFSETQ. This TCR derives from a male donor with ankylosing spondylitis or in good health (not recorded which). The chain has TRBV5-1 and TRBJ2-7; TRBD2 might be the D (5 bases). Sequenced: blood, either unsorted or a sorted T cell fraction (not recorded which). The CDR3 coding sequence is TGCGCCAGCAGCTTGGCGGGGTGGAACGAGCAGTACTTC. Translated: CASSLAGWNEQYF.